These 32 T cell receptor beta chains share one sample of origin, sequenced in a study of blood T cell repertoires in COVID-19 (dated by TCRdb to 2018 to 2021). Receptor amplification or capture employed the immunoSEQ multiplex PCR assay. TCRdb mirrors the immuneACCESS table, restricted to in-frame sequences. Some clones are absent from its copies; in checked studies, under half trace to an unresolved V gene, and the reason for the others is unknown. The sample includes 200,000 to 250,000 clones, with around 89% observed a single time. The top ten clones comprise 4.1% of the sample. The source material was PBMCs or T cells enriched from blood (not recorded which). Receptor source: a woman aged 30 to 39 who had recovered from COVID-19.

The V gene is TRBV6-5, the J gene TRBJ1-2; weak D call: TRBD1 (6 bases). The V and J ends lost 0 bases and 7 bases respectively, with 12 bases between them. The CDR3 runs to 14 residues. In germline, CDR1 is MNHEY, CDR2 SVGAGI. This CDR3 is CASSYSRGAGGYTF. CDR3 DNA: TGTGCCAGCAGTTACTCCCGGGGGGCGGGTGGCTACACCTTC.

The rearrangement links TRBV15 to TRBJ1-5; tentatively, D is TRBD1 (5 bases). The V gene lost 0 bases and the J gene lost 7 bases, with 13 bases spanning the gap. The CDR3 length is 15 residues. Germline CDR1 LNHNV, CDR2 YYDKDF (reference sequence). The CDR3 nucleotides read TGTGCCACCAGCAGAGATCGTTTCGGGGGACAGCCCCAGCATTTT. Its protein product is CATSRDRFGGQPQHF.

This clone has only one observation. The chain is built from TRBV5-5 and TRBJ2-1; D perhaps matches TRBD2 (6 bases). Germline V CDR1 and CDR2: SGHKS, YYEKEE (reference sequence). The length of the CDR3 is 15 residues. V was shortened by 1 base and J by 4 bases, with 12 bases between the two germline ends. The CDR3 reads CASSLIAEIYNEQFF. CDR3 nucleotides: TGTGCCAGCAGCTTGATAGCGGAGATATACAATGAGCAGTTCTTC.

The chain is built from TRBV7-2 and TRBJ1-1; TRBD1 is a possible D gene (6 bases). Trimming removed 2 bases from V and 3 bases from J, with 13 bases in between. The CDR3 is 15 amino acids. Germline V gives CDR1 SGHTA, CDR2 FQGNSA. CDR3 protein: CASSLRQGHHTEAFF. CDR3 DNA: TGTGCCAGCAGCTTAAGGCAGGGGCATCACACTGAAGCTTTCTTT.

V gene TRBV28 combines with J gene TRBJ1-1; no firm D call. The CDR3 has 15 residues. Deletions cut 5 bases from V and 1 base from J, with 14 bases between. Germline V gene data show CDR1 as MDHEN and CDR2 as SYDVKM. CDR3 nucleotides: TGTGCCAGCAGTACCTGGAGAGGGAAGAACACTGAAGCTTTCTTT. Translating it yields CASSTWRGKNTEAFF. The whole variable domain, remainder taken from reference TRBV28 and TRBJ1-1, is DVKVTQSSRYLVKRTGEKVFLECVQDMDHENMFWYRQDPGLGLRLIYFSYDVKMKEKGDIPEGYSVSREKKERFSLILESASTNQTSMYLCASSTWRGKNTEAFFGQGTRLTVV.

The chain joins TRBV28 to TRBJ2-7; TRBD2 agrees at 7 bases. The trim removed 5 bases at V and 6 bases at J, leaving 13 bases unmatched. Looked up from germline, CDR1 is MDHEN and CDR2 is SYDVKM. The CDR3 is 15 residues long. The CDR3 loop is CASSPGTTGGGEQYF. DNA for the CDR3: TGTGCCAGCAGTCCCGGGACGACGGGAGGAGGCGAGCAGTACTTC. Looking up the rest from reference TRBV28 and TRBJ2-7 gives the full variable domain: DVKVTQSSRYLVKRTGEKVFLECVQDMDHENMFWYRQDPGLGLRLIYFSYDVKMKEKGDIPEGYSVSREKKERFSLILESASTNQTSMYLCASSPGTTGGGEQYFGPGTRLTVT.

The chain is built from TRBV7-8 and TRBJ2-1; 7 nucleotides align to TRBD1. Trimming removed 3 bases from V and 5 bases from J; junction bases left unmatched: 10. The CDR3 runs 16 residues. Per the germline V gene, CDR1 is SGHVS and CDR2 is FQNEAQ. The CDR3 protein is CASSLQPGGRDNEQFF. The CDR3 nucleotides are TGTGCCAGCAGCTTGCAGCCAGGGGGTCGGGACAATGAGCAGTTCTTC.

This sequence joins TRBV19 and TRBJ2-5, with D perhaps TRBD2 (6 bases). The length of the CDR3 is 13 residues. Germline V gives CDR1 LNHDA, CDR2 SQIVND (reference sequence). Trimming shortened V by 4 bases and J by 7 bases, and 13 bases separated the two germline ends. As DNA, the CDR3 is TGTGCCAGTAGTAGCGGGGAGATTGGGACCCAGTACTTC. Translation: CASSSGEIGTQYF.

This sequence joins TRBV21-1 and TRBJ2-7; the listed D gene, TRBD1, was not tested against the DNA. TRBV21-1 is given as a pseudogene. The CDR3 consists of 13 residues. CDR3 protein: CASRGQGISEQYF. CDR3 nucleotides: TGTGCCAGCAGGGGACAGGGGATTAGCGAGCAGTACTTC.

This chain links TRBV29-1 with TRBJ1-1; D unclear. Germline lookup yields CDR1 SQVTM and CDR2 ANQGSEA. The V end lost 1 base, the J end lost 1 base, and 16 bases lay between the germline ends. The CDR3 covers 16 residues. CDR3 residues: CSVEALLGRANTEAFF. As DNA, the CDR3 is TGCAGCGTTGAAGCCCTGTTGGGGAGAGCGAACACTGAAGCTTTCTTT.

DNA for the CDR3: TGTGCCTGGATGGGGGACCGACTAGCGCTGTACTTC. The encoded protein is CAWMGDRLALYF. This chain joins TRBV30 and TRBJ2-7; 8 positions match TRBD2. Germline V gene sequence: CDR1 GTSNPN, CDR2 SVGIG (reference sequence). The V gene end was trimmed by 4 bases and the J gene end by 12 bases; junction bases not matched to a gene: 11. This CDR3 region has 12 residues.

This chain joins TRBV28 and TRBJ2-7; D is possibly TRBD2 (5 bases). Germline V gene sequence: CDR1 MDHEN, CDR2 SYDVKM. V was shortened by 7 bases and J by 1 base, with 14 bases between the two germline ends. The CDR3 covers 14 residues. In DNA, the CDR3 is TGTGCCAGCAAAGTGGGAGTGGCGTCCTACGAGCAGTACTTC. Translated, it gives CASKVGVASYEQYF. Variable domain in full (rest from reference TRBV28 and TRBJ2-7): DVKVTQSSRYLVKRTGEKVFLECVQDMDHENMFWYRQDPGLGLRLIYFSYDVKMKEKGDIPEGYSVSREKKERFSLILESASTNQTSMYLCASKVGVASYEQYFGPGTRLTVT.

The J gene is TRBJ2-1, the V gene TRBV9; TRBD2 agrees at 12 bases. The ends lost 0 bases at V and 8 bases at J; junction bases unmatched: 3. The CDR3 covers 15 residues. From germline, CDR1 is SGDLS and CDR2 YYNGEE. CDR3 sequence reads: CASSVGSSGRDEQFF. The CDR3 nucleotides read TGTGCCAGCAGCGTAGGCTCTAGCGGGAGGGATGAGCAGTTCTTC.

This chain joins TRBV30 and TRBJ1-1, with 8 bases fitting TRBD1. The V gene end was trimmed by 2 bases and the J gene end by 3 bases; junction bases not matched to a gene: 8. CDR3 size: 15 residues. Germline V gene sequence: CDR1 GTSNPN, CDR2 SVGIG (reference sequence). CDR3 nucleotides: TGTGCCTGGAGTCTTCTGGAGACAGGGGACACTGAAGCTTTCTTT. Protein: CAWSLLETGDTEAFF.

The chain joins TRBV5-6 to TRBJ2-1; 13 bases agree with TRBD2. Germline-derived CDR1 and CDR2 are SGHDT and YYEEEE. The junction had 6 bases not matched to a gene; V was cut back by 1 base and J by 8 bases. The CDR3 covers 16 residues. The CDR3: CASSLPGLAGVHEQFF. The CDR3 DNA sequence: TGTGCCAGCAGCTTGCCAGGACTAGCGGGAGTCCATGAGCAGTTCTTC.

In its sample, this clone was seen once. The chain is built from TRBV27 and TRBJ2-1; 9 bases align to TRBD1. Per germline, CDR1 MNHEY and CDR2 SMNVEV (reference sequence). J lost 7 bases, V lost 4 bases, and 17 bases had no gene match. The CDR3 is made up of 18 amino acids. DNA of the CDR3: TGTGCCAGCAGTTACAAACCCTCAGGGACAGGGAGTACTAATGAGCAGTTCTTC. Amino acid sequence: CASSYKPSGTGSTNEQFF.

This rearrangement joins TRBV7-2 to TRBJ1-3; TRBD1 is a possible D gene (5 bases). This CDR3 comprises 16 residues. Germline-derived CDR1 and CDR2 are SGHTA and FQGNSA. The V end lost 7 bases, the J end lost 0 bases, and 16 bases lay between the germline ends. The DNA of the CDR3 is TGTGCCAGCACCTCAAGGGGATCGGGCTCTGGAAACACCATATATTTT. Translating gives CASTSRGSGSGNTIYF.

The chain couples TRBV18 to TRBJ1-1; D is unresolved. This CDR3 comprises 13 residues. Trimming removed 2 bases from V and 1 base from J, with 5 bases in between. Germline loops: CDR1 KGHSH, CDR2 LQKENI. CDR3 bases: TGTGCCAGCTCACCAATTCAGAACACTGAAGCTTTCTTT. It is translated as CASSPIQNTEAFF.

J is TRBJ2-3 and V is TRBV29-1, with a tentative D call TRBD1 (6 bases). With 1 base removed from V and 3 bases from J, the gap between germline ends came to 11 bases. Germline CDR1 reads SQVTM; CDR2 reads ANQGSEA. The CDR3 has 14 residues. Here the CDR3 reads CSVEGIDRTDTQYF. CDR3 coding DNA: TGCAGCGTTGAAGGAATCGACAGGACAGATACGCAGTATTTT.

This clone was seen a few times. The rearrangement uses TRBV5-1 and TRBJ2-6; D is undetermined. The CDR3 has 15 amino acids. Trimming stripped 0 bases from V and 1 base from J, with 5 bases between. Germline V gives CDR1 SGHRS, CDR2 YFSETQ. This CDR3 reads CASSLANSGANVLTF. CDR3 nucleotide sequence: TGCGCCAGCAGCTTGGCCAATTCTGGGGCCAACGTCCTGACTTTC.

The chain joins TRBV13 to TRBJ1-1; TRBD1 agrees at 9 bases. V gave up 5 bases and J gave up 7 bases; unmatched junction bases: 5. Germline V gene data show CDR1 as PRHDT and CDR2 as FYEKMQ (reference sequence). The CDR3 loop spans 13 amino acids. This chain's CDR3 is CASSPGQGNEAFF. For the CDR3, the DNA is TGTGCCAGCAGCCCCGGACAGGGGAATGAAGCTTTCTTT.

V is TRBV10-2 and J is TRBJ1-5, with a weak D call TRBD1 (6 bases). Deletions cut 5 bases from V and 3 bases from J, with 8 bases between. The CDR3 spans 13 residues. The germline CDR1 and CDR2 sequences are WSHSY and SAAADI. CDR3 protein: CASSQGLNQPQHF. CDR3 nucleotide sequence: TGCGCCAGCAGTCAGGGGCTCAATCAGCCCCAGCATTTT.

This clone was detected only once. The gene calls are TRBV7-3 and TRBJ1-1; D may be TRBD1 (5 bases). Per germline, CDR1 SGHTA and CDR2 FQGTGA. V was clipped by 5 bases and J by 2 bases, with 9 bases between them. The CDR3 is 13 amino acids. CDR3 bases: TGTGCCAGCAGCACACAGGTCAACACTGAAGCTTTCTTT. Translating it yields CASSTQVNTEAFF. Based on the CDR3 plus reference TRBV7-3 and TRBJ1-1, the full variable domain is GAGVSQTPSNKVTEKGKYVELRCDPISGHTALYWYRQSLGQGPEFLIYFQGTGAADDSGLPNDRFFAVRPEGSVSTLKIQRTERGDSAVYLCASSTQVNTEAFFGQGTRLTVV.

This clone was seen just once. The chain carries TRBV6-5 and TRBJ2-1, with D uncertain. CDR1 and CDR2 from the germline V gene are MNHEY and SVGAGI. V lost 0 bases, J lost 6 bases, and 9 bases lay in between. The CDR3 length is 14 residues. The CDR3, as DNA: TGTGCCAGCAGTTACTCGAACTCATTCAATGAGCAGTTCTTC. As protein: CASSYSNSFNEQFF.

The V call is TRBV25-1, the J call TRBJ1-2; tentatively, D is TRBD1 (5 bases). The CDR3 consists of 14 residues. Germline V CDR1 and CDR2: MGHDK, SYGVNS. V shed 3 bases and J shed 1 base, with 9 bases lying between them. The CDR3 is CASSDGQGNYGYTF. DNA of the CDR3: TGTGCCAGCAGTGACGGGCAGGGTAACTATGGCTACACCTTC.

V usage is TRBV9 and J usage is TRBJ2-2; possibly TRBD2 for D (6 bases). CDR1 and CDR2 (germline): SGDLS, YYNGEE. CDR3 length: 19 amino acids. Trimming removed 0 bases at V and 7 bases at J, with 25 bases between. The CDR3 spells CASSVAMAGGTQGGGELFF. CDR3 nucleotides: TGTGCCAGCAGCGTAGCTATGGCGGGCGGGACCCAAGGAGGCGGGGAGCTGTTTTTT.

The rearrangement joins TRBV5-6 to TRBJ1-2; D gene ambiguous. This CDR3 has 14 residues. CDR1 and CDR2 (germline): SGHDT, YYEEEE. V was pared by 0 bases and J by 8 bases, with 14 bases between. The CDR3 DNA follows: TGTGCCAGCAGCTTGGACGCGACGGCGCGGGGCTACACCTTC. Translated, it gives CASSLDATARGYTF. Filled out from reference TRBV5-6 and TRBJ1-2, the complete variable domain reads DAGVTQSPTHLIKTRGQQVTLRCSPKSGHDTVSWYQQALGQGPQFIFQYYEEEERQRGNFPDRFSGHQFPNYSSELNVNALLLGDSALYLCASSLDATARGYTFGSGTRLTVV.

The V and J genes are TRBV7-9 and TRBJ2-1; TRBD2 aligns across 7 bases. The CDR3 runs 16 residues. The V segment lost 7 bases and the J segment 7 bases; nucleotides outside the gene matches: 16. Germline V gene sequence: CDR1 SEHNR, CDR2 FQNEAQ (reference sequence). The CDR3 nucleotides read TGTGCCAGCACCGGAGGGGCGAGACTAGCTCTGAATGAGCAGTTCTTC. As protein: CASTGGARLALNEQFF.

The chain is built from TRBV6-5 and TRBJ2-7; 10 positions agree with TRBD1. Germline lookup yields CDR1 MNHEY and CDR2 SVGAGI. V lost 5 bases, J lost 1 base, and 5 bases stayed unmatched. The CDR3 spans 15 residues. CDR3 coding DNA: TGTGCCAGCAGTCGACAGGGGGCTCCATCCTACGAGCAGTACTTC. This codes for CASSRQGAPSYEQYF.

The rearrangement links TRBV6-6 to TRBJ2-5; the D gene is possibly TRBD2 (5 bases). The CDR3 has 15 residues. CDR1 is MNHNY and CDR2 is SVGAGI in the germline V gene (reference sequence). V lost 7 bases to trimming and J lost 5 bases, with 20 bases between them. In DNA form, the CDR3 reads TGTGCCAGCAACCTGAGGGCCGATGTTAAGGAGACCCAGTACTTC. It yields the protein CASNLRADVKETQYF.

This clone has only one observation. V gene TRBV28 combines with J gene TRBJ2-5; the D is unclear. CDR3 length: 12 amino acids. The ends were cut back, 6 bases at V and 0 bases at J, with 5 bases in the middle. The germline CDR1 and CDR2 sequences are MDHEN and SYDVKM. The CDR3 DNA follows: TGTGCCAGCAGCGTGTACCAAGAGACCCAGTACTTC. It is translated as CASSVYQETQYF.

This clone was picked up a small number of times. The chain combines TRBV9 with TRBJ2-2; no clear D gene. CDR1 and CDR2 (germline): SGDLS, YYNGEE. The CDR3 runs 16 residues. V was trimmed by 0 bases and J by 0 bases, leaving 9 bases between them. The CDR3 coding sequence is TGTGCCAGCAGCGTAGGCGGCCAGACGAACACCGGGGAGCTGTTTTTT. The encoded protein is CASSVGGQTNTGELFF.